This T cell receptor (beta chain) was sequenced during a study of cytomegalovirus exposure and HLA in healthy donors. Amplification used 60 Vbeta primers and 13 Jbeta primers. Using immunoSEQ multiplex PCR, the repertoire was profiled, and TCRdb retains in-frame clones only, with some absent. The data hold about 180,000 clones, with 80% observed a single time. Concerning this clone itself: Its antigen is unidentified.

Study findings and constraints: A later analysis linked 15,000 to 20,000 TCR beta sequences to HLA alleles at 0.05 false discovery rate. Researchers reported in a later analysis that a missense DCLRE1C variant was tied to TCR beta V- and J-gene trimming.

The CDR3 extends over 19 amino acids. The germline gives CDR1 LNHNV, CDR2 YYDKDF (reference sequence). J was trimmed by 10 bases and V by 0 bases; bases with no gene match: 18. Sample: PBMCs. This clonotype was sampled from a man aged 40-49 years in good health and CMV-seronegative. This chain joins TRBV15 and TRBJ1-6; 7 bases align to TRBD1. The CDR3 DNA reads TGTGCCACCAGCAGAGATAAGGGGGGCGGGACAGCCGGGGACTCACCCCTCCACTTT. This sequence encodes CATSRDKGGGTAGDSPLHF.